Shown below are 12 T cell receptor beta chains from a single sample sequenced in a study of neurological immune-mediated disorders. Using its own MiXCR run on the 5' RACE reads, TCRdb lists one record per CDR3 protein. The sample has tens of thousands of distinct CDR3 sequences, less than 5.5% seen once; the top ten hold 2% to 2.5%. The specimen was PBMCs. These receptors came from a woman between 25 and 40 years old with multiple sclerosis.

The J gene is TRBJ1-1, the V gene TRBV10-3; D might be TRBD1 (6 bases). This CDR3 contains 15 residues. Germline-derived CDR1 and CDR2 are ENHRY and SYGVKD. The V and J ends lost 5 bases and 6 bases respectively, with 19 bases between them. The CDR3: CAISSAAAGEPEAFF. CDR3 coding DNA: TGTGCCATCAGTTCGGCCGCGGCAGGGGAACCTGAAGCTTTCTTT.

This clonotype was picked up a small number of times. The chain couples TRBV7-8 to TRBJ2-7; no clear D. Germline CDR1 SGHVS, CDR2 FQNEAQ. Trimming took off 2 bases at V and 6 bases at J, with 11 bases between the two ends. The CDR3 length is 13 residues. In nucleotides, the CDR3 is TGTGCCAGCAGCTTATACGCCAGAACCGAGCAGTACGTC. The encoded protein is CASSLYARTEQYV.

This clonotype was found many times. The chain has TRBV5-5 and TRBJ1-2; D possibly corresponds to TRBD1 (5 bases). Trimming pared 0 bases from V and 3 bases from J, leaving 6 bases between. Germline loops: CDR1 SGHKS, CDR2 YYEKEE (reference sequence). CDR3 length: 13 residues. The CDR3 DNA is TGTGCCAGCAGCTTGGTGACAGACTATGGCTACACCTTC. Its translation: CASSLVTDYGYTF.

This clonotype turned up a few times. The genes are TRBV11-2 and TRBJ2-1, with 9 bases identical to TRBD1. The V gene end was trimmed by 4 bases and the J gene end by 10 bases; junction bases not matched to a gene: 11. The CDR3 has 15 residues. The germline CDR1 and CDR2 sequences are SGHAT and FQNNGV. CDR3 in amino acids: CASSSAGTGLGEQFF. The CDR3 DNA is TGTGCCAGCAGCTCCGCCGGGACAGGGTTGGGCGAGCAGTTCTTC.

A word on this clonotype: Since a much larger clone is just one base distant, this may be a read error. The chain recombines TRBV27 with TRBJ2-5; 14 positions match TRBD2. The CDR3 consists of 17 residues. The germline V gene has CDR1 MNHEY and CDR2 SMNVEV (reference sequence). CDR3 protein: CASRERTSGGRGENQYF. CDR3 nucleotide sequence: TGTGCCAGCAGGGAACGGACTAGCGGGGGGAGGGGAGAGAACCAGTACTTC.

Many counts were recorded for this clonotype. This may come from a read error, since a much larger clone is one base off. The chain recombines TRBV20-1 with TRBJ1-4; possibly TRBD1 for D (5 bases). This CDR3 contains 15 residues. Trimming shortened V by 0 bases and J by 8 bases, and 16 bases separated the two germline ends. CDR1 DFQATT and CDR2 SNEGSKA come from the germline V gene (reference sequence). Here the CDR3 DNA reads TGCAGTGCTAGAGATGGGGGAAAGGGCTACGAAAAACTGTTTTTT. Its translation is CSARDGGKGYEKLFF.

Ten or more counts support this clonotype. The genes are TRBV20-1 and TRBJ2-1, with 9 bases aligning to TRBD2. The V gene's germline CDR1 is DFQATT and CDR2 SNEGSKA (reference sequence). This CDR3 contains 14 residues. V gave up 1 base and J gave up 8 bases; unmatched junction bases: 6. The CDR3 spells CSARVREGLDEQFF. CDR3 bases: TGCAGTGCTAGAGTGCGGGAGGGTCTGGATGAGCAGTTCTTC.

In regard to this clonotype: The junction departs from germline at one end; a sequencing error may be responsible. The rearrangement joins TRBV15 to TRBJ1-4; D might be TRBD1 (5 bases). CDR3 length: 15 residues. CDR1 is LNHNV, CDR2 YYDKDF, per germline (reference sequence). This CDR3 is CVTSRDRAGNEKLFF. CDR3 nucleotide sequence: TGTGTCACCAGCAGAGATAGGGCAGGGAATGAAAAACTGTTTTTT.

This clonotype showed up many times. The chain carries TRBV5-1 and TRBJ2-6, with D possibly being TRBD1 (6 bases). Trimming pared 5 bases from V and 2 bases from J, leaving 14 bases between. The germline V gene encodes CDR1 SGHRS and CDR2 YFSETQ. This CDR3 spans 16 amino acids. The CDR3 is CASSFNTGTGANVLTF. The DNA for the CDR3 is TGCGCCAGCAGTTTTAATACAGGGACTGGGGCCAACGTCCTGACTTTC.

This clonotype was recorded many times. V is TRBV5-1 and J is TRBJ2-3; D call uncertain. The CDR3 sequence is 15 residues long. Germline values: CDR1 SGHRS, CDR2 YFSETQ. V was clipped by 0 bases and J by 3 bases, with 11 bases between them. The CDR3 region is CASSLAVLHTDTQYF. CDR3 bases: TGCGCCAGCAGCTTGGCGGTCCTCCATACAGATACGCAGTATTTT.

This clonotype was counted only a few times. This chain's CDR3 is CASSLEGGPRRDTQYF. The CDR3 DNA reads as TGCGCCAGCAGCTTGGAGGGGGGTCCAAGACGAGATACGCAGTATTTT. V and J are TRBV5-1 and TRBJ2-3; either TRBD1 or TRBD2 may supply D (6 bases each). CDR1 and CDR2 from the germline V gene are SGHRS and YFSETQ. The CDR3 consists of 16 residues. V lost 0 bases, J lost 5 bases, and 16 bases lay in between.

As regards this clonotype: Compared with germline, one end of the junction differs, possibly owing to a read error. This rearrangement joins TRBV12-3 or TRBV12-4 to TRBJ2-3; D is undetermined. The CDR3 runs 12 residues. CDR3 coding DNA: TGTGACAGCAGTTTAGAAACGGATACGCAGTATTTT. This sequence encodes CDSSLETDTQYF.